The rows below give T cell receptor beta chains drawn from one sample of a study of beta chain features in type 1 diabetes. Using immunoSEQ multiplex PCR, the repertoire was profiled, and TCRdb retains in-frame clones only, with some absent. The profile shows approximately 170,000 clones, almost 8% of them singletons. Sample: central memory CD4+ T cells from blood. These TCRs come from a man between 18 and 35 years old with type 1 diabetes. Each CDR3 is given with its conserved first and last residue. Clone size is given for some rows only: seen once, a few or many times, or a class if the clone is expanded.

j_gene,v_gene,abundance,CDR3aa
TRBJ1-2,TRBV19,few,CASSRAGSSGYTF
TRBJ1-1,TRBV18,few,CASSPYDRGRKAFF
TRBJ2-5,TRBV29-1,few,CSVSVAGGQTQYF
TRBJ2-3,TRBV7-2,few,CASSSGHFTDTQYF
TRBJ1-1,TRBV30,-,CAWSVRGRWNTEAFF
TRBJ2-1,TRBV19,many,CASSRNAGGNEQFF
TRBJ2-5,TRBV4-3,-,CASSWGTGMETQYF
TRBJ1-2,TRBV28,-,CASSLYRTGGLIDGYTF
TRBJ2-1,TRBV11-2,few,CASSPLSSTNEQFF
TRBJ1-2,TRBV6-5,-,CASSKPSGVGYGYTF